One T cell receptor (beta chain) is described in this entry. The antigen is undetermined. This sample stems from a study of shared clonotypes between healthy human individuals. Study-level results: Only blood was sampled; tissue repertoires likely differ.

About 30,000 T cell genomes, or approximately 280 ng DNA, went into unsorted PBMC replicate PCRs. Bulk PBMC genomic DNA spanned ten immunoSEQ deep plates. Only in-frame clones appear in the TCRdb table, and some are missing; sequencing was by immunoSEQ multiplex PCR. The top ten clones hold approximately 13% of a sample with roughly 500,000 clones, around 78% of them seen once. Without sorting, samples used about 90 million PBMCs for genomic DNA. This CDR3 comprises 10 residues. V was shortened by 6 bases and J by 10 bases, with 10 bases between the two germline ends. The V gene's germline CDR1 is SQVTM and CDR2 ANQGSEA.

The chain is built from TRBV29-1 and TRBJ2-1, with TRBD1 as a possible D gene (6 bases). The receptor's source is a woman aged 40 to 50 in good health. Some clones in this sample may be carry-over from other donors' samples. Sequenced sample: PBMCs. CDR3 sequence reads: CSVGAAEQFF. The CDR3 region has the DNA TGCAGCGTGGGGGCAGCAGAGCAGTTCTTC.